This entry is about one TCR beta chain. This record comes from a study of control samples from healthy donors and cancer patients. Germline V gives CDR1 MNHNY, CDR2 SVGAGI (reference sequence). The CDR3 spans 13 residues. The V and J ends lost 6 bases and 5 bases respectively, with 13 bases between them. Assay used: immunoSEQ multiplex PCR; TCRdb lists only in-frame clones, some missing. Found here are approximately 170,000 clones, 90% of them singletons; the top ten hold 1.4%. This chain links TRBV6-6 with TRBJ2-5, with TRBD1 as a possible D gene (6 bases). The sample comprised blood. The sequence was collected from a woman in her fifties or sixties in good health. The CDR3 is CASSSTGLETQYF. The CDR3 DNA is TGTGCCAGCAGCAGTACAGGGTTGGAGACCCAGTACTTC.